The clone carrying this TCR beta chain was counted many times. The antigen is not known. The record originates from a study of T-cell reconstitution after alpha-beta-depleted transplantation in children. Library preparation (for TCRbeta) was performed with unique molecular identifiers. Via MiXCR, TCRdb re-called the PCR reads, giving one row per CDR3 protein. The sample contains fewer than 550,000 distinct CDR3 sequences, 10% to 13% of which appear only once. The study, taken as a whole, reports: By about two months after transplant, alpha-beta T cells reportedly arose from several hundred graft clones that had expanded. After transplant, high TCRbeta diversity at day 60 in some patients arose from surviving recipient T cells and thymic progenitors. Fresh T-cell production supplied most of the T-cell counts and diversity seen one year after transplant.

The CDR3 covers 13 residues. In germline, CDR1 is MNHNS, CDR2 SASEGT. The germline V and J ends were trimmed by 8 bases and 0 bases, with 8 bases remaining between them. The V gene is TRBV6-1, the J gene TRBJ2-1; D uncertain. This TCR was recovered from a child aged 2-15 years with inherited bone marrow failure, due to receive a stem cell transplant. The sequences come from PBMCs, collected before TCRalphabeta/CD19-depleted stem cell transplant. CDR3 DNA sequence: TGTGCCAGCGCTACCCTCTCCTACAATGAGCAGTTCTTC. Translation gives CASATLSYNEQFF.